This section outlines one T cell receptor beta chain sequence together with its context. The data derive from a study of shared clonotypes between healthy human individuals. CDR1 and CDR2 from the germline V gene are ENHRY and SYGVKD. The CDR3 covers 13 residues. V gave up 2 bases and J gave up 3 bases, with 5 bases separating them. Measured with immunoSEQ multiplex PCR; TCRdb has only the in-frame clones, and not every one. The table shows about 92,000 clones, with more than 45% occurring only once. This clonotype originated in a woman aged 40 to 49 in good health. Some clones in this sample may be carry-over from other donors' samples. V and J are TRBV10-3 and TRBJ2-1; D remains unclear. Input material: PBMCs. The CDR3 DNA reads as TGTGCCATCAGTGAGAAGAGCTACAATGAGCAGTTCTTC. This codes for CAISEKSYNEQFF.